A single sample gave rise to the 26 T cell receptor beta chains below, sequenced in a study of shared clonotypes between healthy human individuals. Clones were sequenced by immunoSEQ multiplex PCR, and TCRdb holds only the in-frame ones, with some missing. In the table there are under 1,100,000 clones, about 75% of which are singletons. The sequenced sample was memory CD4+ T cells sorted from blood. Regarding subset: CD45RA-negative fraction. The source is a man between 18 and 35 years old in good health.

This clone occurred once. J is TRBJ1-1 and V is TRBV6-1, with D unresolved. CDR3 size: 15 residues. Germline CDR1 and CDR2: MNHNS and SASEGT. V was cut by 3 bases and J by 1 base, with 12 bases left in between. In DNA form, the CDR3 reads TGTGCCAGCAGTGATTGGAGATCGGGGAACACTGAAGCTTTCTTT. Its translation is CASSDWRSGNTEAFF.

This clone has just one count. The gene calls are TRBV18 and TRBJ2-5; TRBD1 matches 7 bases. In germline, CDR1 is KGHSH, CDR2 LQKENI. Germline trimming cut 6 bases from V and 5 bases from J; bases unmatched to any gene: 9. The length of the CDR3 is 14 residues. The CDR3 is CASSPMTGWETQYF. The CDR3 nucleotides are TGTGCCAGCTCGCCGATGACAGGGTGGGAGACCCAGTACTTC. The entire variable domain, with the rest obtained from reference TRBV18 and TRBJ2-5, is as follows: NAGVMQNPRHLVRRRGQEARLRCSPMKGHSHVYWYRQLPEEGLKFMVYLQKENIIDESGMPKERFSAEFPKEGPSILRIQQVVRGDSAAYFCASSPMTGWETQYFGPGTRLLVL.

Here the CDR3 DNA reads TGTGCCACCAGCAGAGATCGGGCGGCTCACGAGCAGTACTTC. Translation gives CATSRDRAAHEQYF. The rearrangement links TRBV15 to TRBJ2-7; D uncertain. CDR3 length: 14 amino acids. V dropped 0 bases and J dropped 5 bases, with 11 bases sitting between them. Germline CDR1 reads LNHNV; CDR2 reads YYDKDF (reference sequence). The variable domain in full, completed from reference TRBV15 and TRBJ2-7, reads DAMVIQNPRYQVTQFGKPVTLSCSQTLNHNVMYWYQQKSSQAPKLLFHYYDKDFNNEADTPDNFQSRRPNTSFCFLDIRSPGLGDTAMYLCATSRDRAAHEQYFGPGTRLTVT.

This chain uses TRBV2 with TRBJ2-5, with 11 bases fitting TRBD2. Germline V gene lookup returns CDR1 SNHLY and CDR2 FYNNEI. The CDR3 is 14 residues long. V lost 1 base, J lost 8 bases, and 3 bases stayed unmatched. The CDR3: CASSEGLAGTTQYF. The CDR3 DNA follows: TGTGCCAGCAGTGAAGGACTAGCGGGGACCACCCAGTACTTC.

The gene calls are TRBV5-6 and TRBJ1-2; the D is unclear. V gave up 4 bases and J gave up 3 bases, with 10 bases separating them. The CDR3 totals 13 residues. Germline CDR1 is SGHDT and CDR2 is YYEEEE. The CDR3 reads CASSVGIYYGYTF. In DNA form, the CDR3 reads TGTGCCAGCAGCGTAGGGATATACTATGGCTACACCTTC.

A remark on this clone: This sample also contains other DNA sequences that code for the same CDR3. The chain joins TRBV9 to TRBJ2-3; no reliable D call. Germline loops: CDR1 SGDLS, CDR2 YYNGEE. This CDR3 spans 15 amino acids. Trimming removed 0 bases from V and 0 bases from J, with 8 bases in between. The CDR3 reads CASSVGLVSTDTQYF. CDR3 nucleotide sequence: TGTGCCAGCAGCGTAGGGCTAGTCAGCACAGATACGCAGTATTTT.

The rearrangement links TRBV27 to TRBJ1-6, with 7 bases that match TRBD1. CDR1 and CDR2 (germline): MNHEY, SMNVEV (reference sequence). The CDR3 runs to 13 residues. V gave up 6 bases and J gave up 10 bases; unmatched junction bases: 6. In DNA, the CDR3 is TGTGCCAGCAGACCAGGGGGAGGGTCACCCCTCCACTTT. This codes for CASRPGGGSPLHF.

The genes are TRBV11-2 and TRBJ1-6; no firm D call. There are 13 residues in the CDR3. V lost 2 bases to trimming and J lost 7 bases, with 6 bases between them. Germline V gene data show CDR1 as SGHAT and CDR2 as FQNNGV. The CDR3 spells CASSLIGNSPLHF. The CDR3 bases are TGTGCCAGCAGCTTAATTGGGAATTCACCCCTCCACTTT.

This rearrangement joins TRBV27 to TRBJ2-2; TRBD1 might be the D (6 bases). V was cut by 6 bases and J by 1 base, with 15 bases left in between. The CDR3 is 16 amino acids. CDR1 and CDR2 from the germline V gene are MNHEY and SMNVEV (reference sequence). This chain's CDR3 is CASRRQTGQNTGELFF. Here the CDR3 DNA reads TGTGCCAGCAGGAGACAGACAGGTCAGAACACCGGGGAGCTGTTTTTT.

The table lists this clone with a count of one. The rearrangement links TRBV7-2 to TRBJ2-1, with D tentatively TRBD1 (6 bases). The CDR3 contains 18 residues. CDR1 and CDR2 from the germline V gene are SGHTA and FQGNSA. V was trimmed by 3 bases and J by 1 base, leaving 19 bases between them. The CDR3 nucleotides read TGTGCCAGCAGCTTTTACTCAGGGACAATCTTTTCCTACAATGAGCAGTTCTTC. Translated: CASSFYSGTIFSYNEQFF.

The rearrangement uses TRBV7-8 and TRBJ1-2, with a possible D match to TRBD1 (5 bases). The V gene lost 1 base and the J gene lost 4 bases, with 10 bases spanning the gap. Germline V CDR1 and CDR2: SGHVS, FQNEAQ. The CDR3 runs 14 residues. CDR3 nucleotide sequence: TGTGCCAGCAGCTTAGATTTAACAGGCTATGGCTACACCTTC. As protein: CASSLDLTGYGYTF.

The chain carries TRBV9 and TRBJ2-5, with 7 nucleotides matching TRBD2. V lost 0 bases to trimming and J lost 4 bases; unmatched junction nucleotides: 3. Germline loops: CDR1 SGDLS, CDR2 YYNGEE. The CDR3 length is 14 residues. The CDR3 DNA reads as TGTGCCAGCAGCGTAGTTCCGGGGGGAGAGACCCAGTACTTC. As protein: CASSVVPGGETQYF.

About this clone: This may arise from a read error, as a much more abundant clone is one base away. The V gene is TRBV7-3, the J gene TRBJ2-1; D is tentatively TRBD1 or TRBD2 (5 bases each). The CDR3 runs 14 residues. Germline values: CDR1 SGHTA, CDR2 FQGTGA. CDR3 DNA: TGTGCCAGCAGCTTGGGACGCGAATCGGTTGAGCGGTTCTTC. Its protein product is CASSLGRESVERFF.

V and J are TRBV15 and TRBJ1-5, with D maybe TRBD1 (6 bases). Trimming took off 0 bases at V and 7 bases at J, with 13 bases between the two ends. Germline loops: CDR1 LNHNV, CDR2 YYDKDF (reference sequence). The CDR3 is 15 residues long. CDR3 protein: CATSRDRAGAQPQHF. The CDR3 coding sequence is TGTGCCACCAGCAGAGATAGGGCAGGGGCACAGCCCCAGCATTTT. Full variable domain (rest looked up from reference TRBV15 and TRBJ1-5): DAMVIQNPRYQVTQFGKPVTLSCSQTLNHNVMYWYQQKSSQAPKLLFHYYDKDFNNEADTPDNFQSRRPNTSFCFLDIRSPGLGDTAMYLCATSRDRAGAQPQHFGDGTRLSIL.

Note on this clone: Relative to the germline gene, one junction end is altered; a read error may explain this. The chain joins TRBV7-7 to TRBJ1-5, with 7 bases matching TRBD1. Germline V CDR1 and CDR2: SSHAT, FNYEAQ (reference sequence). This CDR3 is 17 amino acids long. CDR3 region: CASSLAEGARSNQPQHF. DNA for the CDR3: TGTGCTAGCAGCTTAGCCGAGGGGGCGCGAAGCAATCAGCCCCAGCATTTT.

This clone was seen more than once but under ten times. The chain combines TRBV11-2 with TRBJ2-7; D gene unclear. V lost 5 bases, J lost 2 bases, and 13 bases lay in between. Germline values: CDR1 SGHAT, CDR2 FQNNGV. There are 14 residues in the CDR3. The DNA for the CDR3 is TGTGCCAGCAGCCCGGACGGTTCTACCTACGAGCAGTACTTC. Translating gives CASSPDGSTYEQYF.

The V and J genes are TRBV6-1 and TRBJ2-3, with 7 positions matching TRBD1. There are 15 residues in the CDR3. J lost 6 bases, V lost 5 bases, and 11 bases had no gene match. Germline CDR1 is MNHNS and CDR2 is SASEGT. CDR3 nucleotides: TGTGCCAGCAGTACCGGGACAGAGTATAGGGATACGCAGTATTTT. As protein: CASSTGTEYRDTQYF.

Concerning this clone: This CDR3 is also generated by other DNA sequences in the sample. This chain connects TRBV7-2 to TRBJ2-3, with TRBD2 matching over 12 bases. Trimming cost V 1 base and J 6 bases; bases outside gene matches: 5. Germline CDR1 SGHTA, CDR2 FQGNSA. This CDR3 has 16 residues. CDR3 protein: CASSLDLAGGPDTQYF. In DNA, the CDR3 is TGTGCCAGCAGCTTAGATCTAGCGGGAGGGCCGGATACGCAGTATTTT.

On this clone itself: The sample contains more than one DNA sequence encoding this CDR3. The chain couples TRBV5-1 to TRBJ2-2; D gene unclear. Trimming took off 3 bases at V and 0 bases at J, with 0 bases between the two ends. CDR3 length: 12 residues. Germline assignment: CDR1 SGHRS and CDR2 YFSETQ. CDR3 in amino acids: CASSSNTGELFF. CDR3 in DNA: TGCGCCAGCAGCTCGAACACCGGGGAGCTGTTTTTT.

This clone was counted ten times or more. V usage is TRBV6-1 and J usage is TRBJ2-2; 7 positions match TRBD2. Per germline, CDR1 MNHNS and CDR2 SASEGT. The J segment lost 8 bases and the V segment lost 2 bases, leaving 5 bases of the junction unmatched. This CDR3 region has 14 residues. CDR3 loop: CASSELAGLGELFF. DNA of the CDR3: TGTGCCAGCAGTGAATTAGCGGGCCTAGGGGAGCTGTTTTTT.

The chain couples TRBV28 to TRBJ2-4; 7 nucleotides line up with TRBD1. V lost 4 bases, J lost 9 bases, and 12 bases stayed unmatched. This CDR3 has 15 residues. From germline, CDR1 is MDHEN and CDR2 SYDVKM. CDR3 loop: CASSSPDRAGGIQYF. The CDR3 DNA sequence: TGTGCCAGCAGTTCTCCCGACAGGGCCGGCGGCATTCAGTACTTC.

The gene calls are TRBV21-1 and TRBJ1-5; the table names TRBD1, a call not compared with the DNA. TRBV21-1 is annotated as a pseudogene. The CDR3 covers 13 residues. Here the CDR3 reads CASSKPQDQPQHF. In nucleotides, the CDR3 is TGTGCCAGCAGCAAACCCCAGGATCAGCCCCAGCATTTT.

V and J are TRBV5-1 and TRBJ2-3; 8 nucleotides line up with TRBD2. There are 13 residues in the CDR3. V gave up 4 bases and J gave up 4 bases; unmatched junction bases: 2. Germline V gives CDR1 SGHRS, CDR2 YFSETQ. The CDR3 DNA sequence: TGCGCCAGCAGCAGCGGGGGCTCAGATACGCAGTATTTT. Translated, it gives CASSSGGSDTQYF.

The chain combines TRBV19 with TRBJ1-2, with no clear D. The ends were cut back, 5 bases at V and 5 bases at J, with 18 bases in the middle. The CDR3 sequence is 15 residues long. Germline CDR1 LNHDA, CDR2 SQIVND (reference sequence). CDR3 in DNA: TGTGCCAGTAGTCCGTCCTGGGATCAATATTATGGCTACACCTTC. The encoded protein is CASSPSWDQYYGYTF.

The V call is TRBV4-3, the J call TRBJ2-5; D call uncertain. The last part of the DNA fits TRBJ2-7 better; the J call may be wrong. Germline-derived CDR1 and CDR2 are LGHNA and YSLEER. The CDR3 has 14 amino acids. The CDR3 loop reads CASSQFRSSYEQYF. The DNA for the CDR3 is TGCGCCAGCAGCCAGTTCCGGAGCTCCTACGAGCAGTACTTC.

This clone was recorded once. The chain recombines TRBV7-2 with TRBJ1-2, with TRBD1 identical over 12 bases. In germline, CDR1 is SGHTA, CDR2 FQGNSA. The CDR3 sequence is 16 residues long. Trimming at V came to 4 bases and at J to 7 bases, leaving 10 bases not matched to a gene. The CDR3 reads CASSSSTGTGGGGYTF. In DNA form, the CDR3 reads TGTGCCAGCAGCTCCTCTACCGGGACAGGGGGCGGTGGCTACACCTTC.